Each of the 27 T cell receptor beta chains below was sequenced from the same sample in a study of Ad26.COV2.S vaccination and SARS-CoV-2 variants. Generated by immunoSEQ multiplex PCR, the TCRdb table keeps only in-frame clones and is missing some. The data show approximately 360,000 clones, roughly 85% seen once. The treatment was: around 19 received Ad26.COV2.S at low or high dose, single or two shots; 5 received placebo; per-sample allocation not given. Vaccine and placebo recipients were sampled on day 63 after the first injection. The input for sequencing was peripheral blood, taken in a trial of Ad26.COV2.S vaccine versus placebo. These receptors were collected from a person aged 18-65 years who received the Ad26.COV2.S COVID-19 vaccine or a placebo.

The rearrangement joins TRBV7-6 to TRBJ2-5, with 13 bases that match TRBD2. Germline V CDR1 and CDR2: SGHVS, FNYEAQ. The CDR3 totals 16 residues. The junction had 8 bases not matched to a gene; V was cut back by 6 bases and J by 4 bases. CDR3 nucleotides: TGTGCCAGCAGACGGACTAGCGGGGGCCTTGTAGAGACCCAGTACTTC. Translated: CASRRTSGGLVETQYF.

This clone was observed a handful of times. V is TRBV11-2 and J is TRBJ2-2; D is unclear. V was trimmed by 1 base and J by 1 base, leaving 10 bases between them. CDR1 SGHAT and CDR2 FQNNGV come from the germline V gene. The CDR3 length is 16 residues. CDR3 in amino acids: CASSLAAALNTGELFF. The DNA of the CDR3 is TGTGCCAGCAGCTTAGCGGCAGCTCTGAACACCGGGGAGCTGTTTTTT.

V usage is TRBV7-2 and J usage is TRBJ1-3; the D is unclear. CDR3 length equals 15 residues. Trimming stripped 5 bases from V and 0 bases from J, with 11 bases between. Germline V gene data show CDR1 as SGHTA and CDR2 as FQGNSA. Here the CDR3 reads CASSALGSSGNTIYF. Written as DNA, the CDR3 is TGTGCCAGCAGCGCCTTAGGCAGCTCTGGAAACACCATATATTTT.

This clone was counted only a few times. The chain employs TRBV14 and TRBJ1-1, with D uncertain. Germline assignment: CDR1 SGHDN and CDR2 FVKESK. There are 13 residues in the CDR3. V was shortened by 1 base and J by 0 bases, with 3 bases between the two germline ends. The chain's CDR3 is CASSQGMNTEAFF. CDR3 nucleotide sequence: TGTGCCAGCAGCCAAGGGATGAACACTGAAGCTTTCTTT.

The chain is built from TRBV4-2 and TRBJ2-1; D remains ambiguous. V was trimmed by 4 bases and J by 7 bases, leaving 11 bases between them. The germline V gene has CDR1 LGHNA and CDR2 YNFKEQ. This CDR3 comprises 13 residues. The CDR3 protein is CASSRGDVNEQFF. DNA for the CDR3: TGTGCCAGCAGCCGAGGCGACGTAAATGAGCAGTTCTTC.

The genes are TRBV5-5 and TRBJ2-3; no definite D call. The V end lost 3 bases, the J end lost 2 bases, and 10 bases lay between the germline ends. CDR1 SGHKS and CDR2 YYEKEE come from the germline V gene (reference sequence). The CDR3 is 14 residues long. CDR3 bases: TGTGCCAGCAGCTCCTCTTGGGTCACAGATACGCAGTATTTT. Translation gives CASSSSWVTDTQYF. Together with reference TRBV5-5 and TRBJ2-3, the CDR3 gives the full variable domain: DAGVTQSPTHLIKTRGQQVTLRCSPISGHKSVSWYQQVLGQGPQFIFQYYEKEERGRGNFPDRFSARQFPNYSSELNVNALLLGDSALYLCASSSSWVTDTQYFGPGTRLTVL.

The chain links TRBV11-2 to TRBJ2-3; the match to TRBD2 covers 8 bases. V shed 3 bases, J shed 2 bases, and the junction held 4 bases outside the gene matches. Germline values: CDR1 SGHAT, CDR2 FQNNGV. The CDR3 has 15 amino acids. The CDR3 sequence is CASSFLAGFTDTQYF. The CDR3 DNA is TGTGCCAGCAGCTTTTTAGCGGGATTCACAGATACGCAGTATTTT. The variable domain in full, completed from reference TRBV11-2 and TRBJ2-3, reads EAGVAQSPRYKIIEKRQSVAFWCNPISGHATLYWYQQILGQGPKLLIQFQNNGVVDDSQLPKDRFSAERLKGVDSTLKIQPAKLEDSAVYLCASSFLAGFTDTQYFGPGTRLTVL.

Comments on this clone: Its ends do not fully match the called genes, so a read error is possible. Here the CDR3 DNA reads TGTGCCAGCAGCTTAGTGGCAGGGGACAGACCCACCTTC. Amino acid sequence: CASSLVAGDRPTF. This rearrangement joins TRBV7-2 to TRBJ2-7, with 7 bases matching TRBD1. The CDR3 consists of 13 residues. Germline V CDR1 and CDR2: SGHTA, FQGNSA.

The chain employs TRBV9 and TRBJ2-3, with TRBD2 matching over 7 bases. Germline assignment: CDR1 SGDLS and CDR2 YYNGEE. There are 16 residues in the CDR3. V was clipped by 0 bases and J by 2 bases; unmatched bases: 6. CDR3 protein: CASSVGDGRATDTQYF. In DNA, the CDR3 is TGTGCCAGCAGCGTAGGGGATGGGAGGGCCACAGATACGCAGTATTTT.

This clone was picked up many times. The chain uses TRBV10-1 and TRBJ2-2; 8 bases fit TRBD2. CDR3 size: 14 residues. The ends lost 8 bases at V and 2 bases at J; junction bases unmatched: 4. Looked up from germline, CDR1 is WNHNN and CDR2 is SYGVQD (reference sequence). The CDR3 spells CASESGGNTGELFF. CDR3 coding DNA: TGCGCCAGCGAGAGCGGGGGCAACACCGGGGAGCTGTTTTTT.

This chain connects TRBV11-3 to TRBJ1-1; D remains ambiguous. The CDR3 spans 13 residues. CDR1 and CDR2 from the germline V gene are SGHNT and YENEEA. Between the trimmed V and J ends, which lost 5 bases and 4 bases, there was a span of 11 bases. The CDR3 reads CASSTGGGTEAFF. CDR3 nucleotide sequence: TGTGCCAGCAGCACGGGTGGTGGCACTGAAGCTTTCTTT. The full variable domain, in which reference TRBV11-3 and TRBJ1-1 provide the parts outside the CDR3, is EAGVVQSPRYKIIEKKQPVAFWCNPISGHNTLYWYLQNLGQGPELLIRYENEEAVDDSQLPKDRFSAERLKGVDSTLKIQPAELGDSAVYLCASSTGGGTEAFFGQGTRLTVV.

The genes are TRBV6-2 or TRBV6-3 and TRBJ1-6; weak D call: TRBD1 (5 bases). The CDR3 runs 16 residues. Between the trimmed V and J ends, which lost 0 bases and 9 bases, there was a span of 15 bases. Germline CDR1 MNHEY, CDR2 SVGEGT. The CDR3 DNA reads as TGTGCCAGCAGTTACTCCATCGGGGCTAAGAGTTCACCCCTCCACTTT. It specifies CASSYSIGAKSSPLHF.

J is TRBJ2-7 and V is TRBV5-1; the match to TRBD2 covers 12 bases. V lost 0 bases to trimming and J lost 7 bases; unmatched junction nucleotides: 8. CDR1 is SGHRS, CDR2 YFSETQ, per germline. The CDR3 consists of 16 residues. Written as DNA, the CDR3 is TGCGCCAGCAGCTTGGCCCCTAGCGGGGGGGCTTATGAGCAGTACTTC. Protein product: CASSLAPSGGAYEQYF.

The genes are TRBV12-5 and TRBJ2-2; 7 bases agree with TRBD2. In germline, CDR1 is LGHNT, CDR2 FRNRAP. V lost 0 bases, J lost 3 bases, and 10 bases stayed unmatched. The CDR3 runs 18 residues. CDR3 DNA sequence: TGTGCTAGTGGTTTGGTCCCCCGGGCGGGAGTCTACACCGGGGAGCTGTTTTTT. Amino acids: CASGLVPRAGVYTGELFF.

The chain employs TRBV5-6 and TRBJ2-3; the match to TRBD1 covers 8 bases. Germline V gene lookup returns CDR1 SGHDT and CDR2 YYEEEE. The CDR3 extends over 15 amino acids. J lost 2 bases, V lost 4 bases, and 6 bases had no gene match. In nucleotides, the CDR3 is TGTGCCAGCAGCAACAGGGGGTGGTACACAGATACGCAGTATTTT. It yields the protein CASSNRGWYTDTQYF.

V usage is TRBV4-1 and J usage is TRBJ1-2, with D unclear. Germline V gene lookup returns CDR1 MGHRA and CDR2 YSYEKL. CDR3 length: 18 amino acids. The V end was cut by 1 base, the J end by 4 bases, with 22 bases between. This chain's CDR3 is CASSQAAVSWTGIYGYTF. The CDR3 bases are TGCGCCAGCAGCCAAGCCGCGGTATCTTGGACGGGAATCTATGGCTACACCTTC.

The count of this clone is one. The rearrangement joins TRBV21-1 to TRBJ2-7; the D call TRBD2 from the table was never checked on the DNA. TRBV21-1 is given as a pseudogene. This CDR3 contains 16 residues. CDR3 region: CASSKELGTSDYEQYF. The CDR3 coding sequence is TGTGCCAGCAGCAAAGAGCTTGGGACTAGCGACTACGAGCAGTACTTC.

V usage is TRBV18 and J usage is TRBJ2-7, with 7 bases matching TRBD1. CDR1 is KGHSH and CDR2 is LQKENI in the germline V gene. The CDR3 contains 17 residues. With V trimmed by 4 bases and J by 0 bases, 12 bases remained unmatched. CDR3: CASSRDSALTRSYEQYF. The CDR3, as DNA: TGTGCCAGCTCACGGGACAGTGCTCTAACTCGCTCCTACGAGCAGTACTTC.

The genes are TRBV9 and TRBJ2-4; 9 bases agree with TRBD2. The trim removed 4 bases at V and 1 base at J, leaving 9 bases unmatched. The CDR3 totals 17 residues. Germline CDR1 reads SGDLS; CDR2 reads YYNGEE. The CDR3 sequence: CASSPELAGWAKNIQYF. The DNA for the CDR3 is TGTGCCAGCAGCCCCGAGCTAGCGGGGTGGGCCAAAAACATTCAGTACTTC.

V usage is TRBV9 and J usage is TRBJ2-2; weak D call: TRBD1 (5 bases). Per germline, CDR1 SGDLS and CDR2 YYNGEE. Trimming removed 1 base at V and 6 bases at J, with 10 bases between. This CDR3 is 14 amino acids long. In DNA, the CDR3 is TGTGCCAGCAGCGTAAGGTTGGGGCCCGGGGAGCTGTTTTTT. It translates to CASSVRLGPGELFF.

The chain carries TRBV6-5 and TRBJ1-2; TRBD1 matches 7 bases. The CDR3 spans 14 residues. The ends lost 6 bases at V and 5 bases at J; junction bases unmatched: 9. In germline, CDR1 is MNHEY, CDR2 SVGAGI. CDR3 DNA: TGTGCCAGCAGCGCCCTGACAGGGCCATATGGCTACACCTTC. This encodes CASSALTGPYGYTF.

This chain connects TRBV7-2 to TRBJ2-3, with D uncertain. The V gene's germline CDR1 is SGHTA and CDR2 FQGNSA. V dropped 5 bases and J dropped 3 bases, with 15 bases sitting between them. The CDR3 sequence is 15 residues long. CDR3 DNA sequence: TGTGCCAGCAGCCCGACCGCCTTTTTTACAGATACGCAGTATTTT. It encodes CASSPTAFFTDTQYF.

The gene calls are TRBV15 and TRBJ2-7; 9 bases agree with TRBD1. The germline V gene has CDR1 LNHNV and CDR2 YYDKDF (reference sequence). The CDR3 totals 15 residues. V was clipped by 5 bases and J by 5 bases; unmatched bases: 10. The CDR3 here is CATSGQGQGRHEQYF. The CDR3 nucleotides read TGTGCCACCAGCGGCCAGGGACAGGGACGGCACGAGCAGTACTTC.

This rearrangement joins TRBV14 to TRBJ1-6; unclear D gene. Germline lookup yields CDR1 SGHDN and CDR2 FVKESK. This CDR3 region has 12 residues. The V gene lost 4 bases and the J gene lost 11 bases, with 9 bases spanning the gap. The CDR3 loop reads CASSLSTAPLHF. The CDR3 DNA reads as TGTGCCAGCAGCCTTTCGACGGCACCCCTCCACTTT.

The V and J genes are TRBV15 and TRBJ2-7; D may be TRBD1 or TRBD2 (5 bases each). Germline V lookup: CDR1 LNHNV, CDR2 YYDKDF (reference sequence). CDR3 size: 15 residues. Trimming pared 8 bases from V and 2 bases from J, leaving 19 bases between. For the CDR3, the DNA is TGTGCCACCTCCCCTTTTTTAGGGGAGACCTACGAGCAGTACTTC. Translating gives CATSPFLGETYEQYF.

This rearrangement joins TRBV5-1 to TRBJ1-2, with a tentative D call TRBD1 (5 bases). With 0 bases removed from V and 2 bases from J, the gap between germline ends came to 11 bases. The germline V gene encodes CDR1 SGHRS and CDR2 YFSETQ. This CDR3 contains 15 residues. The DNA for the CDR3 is TGCGCCAGCAGCTTGGGATCGCGGGGGAACTATGGCTACACCTTC. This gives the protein CASSLGSRGNYGYTF.

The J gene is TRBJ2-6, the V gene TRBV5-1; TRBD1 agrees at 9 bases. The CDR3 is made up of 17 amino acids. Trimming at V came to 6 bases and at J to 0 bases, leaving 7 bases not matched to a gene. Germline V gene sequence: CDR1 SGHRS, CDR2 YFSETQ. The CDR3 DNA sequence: TGCGCCAGCATGCCGGGGACAGGGTACTCTGGGGCCAACGTCCTGACTTTC. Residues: CASMPGTGYSGANVLTF.